The clone carrying this T cell receptor (beta chain) was seen repeatedly, ten times or more. Its specificity is unknown. Unique molecular identifiers were affixed to discrete cDNA molecules within the library. Study processing details: With a range of about 23,224 to 750,000, the median per sample was 95,638 TCRs. TCRdb reprocessed the RACE reads via MiXCR and lists one record per CDR3 protein. TCRdb's processing, not the authors', yielded these V and J calls. Among approximately 400,000 distinct CDR3 sequences listed, 5.1% were seen once. This record comes from a study of human T cells and chemical hapten exposure. V was shortened by 5 bases and J by 0 bases, with 14 bases between the two germline ends. CDR3 length: 16 residues. The germline V gene has CDR1 LGHNA and CDR2 YNFKEQ. Notes on the study in general: Relative to controls, expanded TCRs formed significantly more large CDR3 similarity clusters.

Time point in this sample: pre-sensitization, week 0. Sample treatment: therapeutic diphenylcyclopropenone sensitization with weekly scalp DPC. The specimen comprised whole blood, sampled in connection with sensitization to the hapten diphenylcyclopropenone (DPC). The TCR sequence derives from a woman in her fifties or sixties with alopecia areata. Some clones in this sample may be carry-over from other donors' samples. The rearrangement links TRBV4-2 to TRBJ2-1; D gene unclear. Here the CDR3 reads CASSSQPVTSYNEQFF. The CDR3 nucleotides read TGTGCCAGCAGCTCCCAGCCTGTCACCTCCTACAATGAGCAGTTCTTC.